This T cell receptor beta chain stems from a study of cytomegalovirus exposure and HLA in healthy donors. Background on the study: Early on, a data release was issued that held roughly 80 million unique TCRs from HLA-typed donors.

The PCR made use of 60 Vbeta and 13 Jbeta primers. The data were produced by immunoSEQ multiplex PCR, yet TCRdb's version contains in-frame clones alone and is incomplete. The sample contains approximately 120,000 clones, over 70% of which appear only once. Germline CDR1 MGHRA, CDR2 YSYEKL. V dropped 0 bases and J dropped 1; count of bases not matched to a gene: 3. The CDR3 spans 16 residues. Details on this clone: Its antigen is still unknown.

Findings and caveats of the study: In all likelihood, a cluster of highly shared sequence variants was a sequencing artifact. Later analysis reportedly placed an Asian-associated ancestry cluster below the roughly 690-donor mean in N-insertions. It was approximately 170 TCR beta chains that were listed as cytomegalovirus-associated.

Sample: PBMCs. This rearrangement joins TRBV4-1 to TRBJ2-7; 10 bases are shared with TRBD2. This receptor was identified in a man between 18 and 35 years old in good health and CMV-seropositive. The CDR3 here is CASSQEGLAPSYEQYF. In DNA, the CDR3 is TGCGCCAGCAGCCAAGAGGGACTAGCGCCTTCCTACGAGCAGTACTTC.